This is a list of T cell receptor beta chains from one sample in a study. TCRdb re-derived calls from the RT-PCR reads in MiXCR, one entry per CDR3 protein. This table holds more than 600,000 distinct CDR3 sequences, approximately 15% found once. The sequencing sample was made of memory CD4+ T cells from blood. The receptors come from a female donor in good health, serving as a healthy control. CDR3s include the opening cysteine and the closing phenylalanine or tryptophan. The D gene is left open where the match is weak. The size entry is marked missing in some rows and otherwise reads once, few, many or a size class.

D gene: TRBD2; V gene: TRBV20-1; clone size: few; J gene: TRBJ2-1; CDR3 protein: CSAGLSGRQREQFF; CDR3 DNA: TGCAGTGCTGGGCTTAGCGGGAGGCAGCGTGAGCAGTTCTTC
D gene: -; V gene: TRBV5-5; clone size: many; J gene: TRBJ2-4; CDR3 protein: CASSLAENIQYF; CDR3 DNA: TGTGCCAGCAGCTTAGCGGAAAACATTCAGTACTTC
D gene: -; V gene: TRBV10-3; clone size: -; J gene: TRBJ1-4; CDR3 protein: CAITAGIGEKLFF; CDR3 DNA: TGTGCCATCACCGCGGGGATCGGGGAAAAACTGTTTTTT
D gene: -; V gene: TRBV19; clone size: few; J gene: TRBJ1-6; CDR3 protein: CASLGRTGIPLHF; CDR3 DNA: TGTGCCAGTCTTGGACGGACCGGGATCCCCCTCCACTTT
D gene: -; V gene: TRBV27; clone size: -; J gene: TRBJ2-2; CDR3 protein: CASRWGRTNTGELFF; CDR3 DNA: TGTGCCAGTCGTTGGGGACGGACGAACACCGGGGAGCTGTTTTTT
D gene: TRBD1; V gene: TRBV30; clone size: few; J gene: TRBJ2-1; CDR3 protein: CAWLTGMENEQFF; CDR3 DNA: TGTGCCTGGCTGACAGGGATGGAGAATGAGCAGTTCTTC
D gene: -; V gene: TRBV20-1; clone size: -; J gene: TRBJ1-5; CDR3 protein: CSATQGAEPQHF; CDR3 DNA: TGCAGTGCTACCCAGGGTGCGGAGCCCCAGCATTTT
D gene: TRBD2; V gene: TRBV12-3/TRBV12-4; clone size: many; J gene: TRBJ2-1; CDR3 protein: CASSLAGLEQFF; CDR3 DNA: TGTGCCAGCAGTCTAGCGGGACTGGAGCAGTTCTTC
D gene: -; V gene: TRBV18; clone size: few; J gene: TRBJ2-1; CDR3 protein: CASSPGNSNEQFF; CDR3 DNA: TGTGCCAGCTCACCTGGTAACAGCAATGAGCAGTTCTTC
D gene: TRBD1; V gene: TRBV5-1; clone size: -; J gene: TRBJ1-1; CDR3 protein: CASSPWTGPGTEAFF; CDR3 DNA: TGCGCCAGCAGCCCCTGGACAGGGCCGGGGACTGAAGCTTTCTTT
D gene: -; V gene: TRBV9; clone size: few; J gene: TRBJ2-7; CDR3 protein: CASSVNEGYEQYF; CDR3 DNA: TGTGCCAGCAGCGTAAACGAGGGGTACGAGCAGTACTTC
D gene: TRBD1; V gene: TRBV6-5; clone size: many; J gene: TRBJ2-7; CDR3 protein: CASSDRTGTYEQYF; CDR3 DNA: TGTGCCAGCAGTGACCGGACAGGAACCTACGAGCAGTACTTC
D gene: -; V gene: TRBV15; clone size: -; J gene: TRBJ1-3; CDR3 protein: CATSRDGQAISGNTIYF; CDR3 DNA: TGTGCCACCAGCAGAGATGGGCAGGCCATCTCTGGAAACACCATATATTTT
D gene: -; V gene: TRBV20-1; clone size: -; J gene: TRBJ1-5; CDR3 protein: CSAGGTLVQPQHF; CDR3 DNA: TGCAGTGCTGGGGGGACATTAGTTCAGCCCCAGCATTTT
D gene: -; V gene: TRBV18; clone size: few; J gene: TRBJ1-1; CDR3 protein: CASSESLDSRNTEAFF; CDR3 DNA: TGTGCCAGCTCAGAATCGCTGGACAGTCGGAACACTGAAGCTTTCTTT
D gene: TRBD1; V gene: TRBV5-1; clone size: many; J gene: TRBJ2-1; CDR3 protein: CASSLRGQGWDEQFF; CDR3 DNA: TGCGCCAGCAGCTTGCGGGGACAGGGCTGGGATGAGCAGTTCTTC
D gene: TRBD2; V gene: TRBV7-2; clone size: once; J gene: TRBJ2-3; CDR3 protein: CASSERLAGTDTQYF; CDR3 DNA: TGTGCCAGCAGCGAACGTCTAGCGGGCACAGATACGCAGTATTTT
D gene: -; V gene: TRBV7-8; clone size: -; J gene: TRBJ2-7; CDR3 protein: CASSLAERSYEQYF; CDR3 DNA: TGTGCCAGCAGCTTGGCCGAGCGGTCCTACGAGCAGTACTTC
D gene: -; V gene: TRBV7-2; clone size: few; J gene: TRBJ1-3; CDR3 protein: CASSSRQHSGNTIYF; CDR3 DNA: TGTGCCAGCAGCTCCAGACAGCACTCTGGAAACACCATATATTTT
D gene: -; V gene: TRBV12-3/TRBV12-4; clone size: many; J gene: TRBJ1-1; CDR3 protein: CASSLRELEAFF; CDR3 DNA: TGTGCCAGCAGTTTAAGGGAACTTGAAGCTTTCTTT